This T cell receptor (beta chain) originates from a study of blood T cell repertoires in COVID-19. The overall study: There were acute and convalescent COVID-19 samples, and they came from the United States, Italy and Spain. Sources were T cells, B-cell-depleted T cells, or PBMCs; the material itself was cDNA or gDNA.

Original analysis: Nucleated cell counts were estimated from reference gene primer amplification. Libraries were prepared by immunoSEQ multiplex PCR; TCRdb keeps only in-frame clonotypes and omits some of them. V and J calls and clone size are copied from that table; D and trimming were computed from the DNA. Of roughly 180,000 clones listed, more than 80% were seen once; the top ten hold less than 9%. Germline CDR1 MDHEN, CDR2 SYDVKM. This CDR3 comprises 16 residues. Between the trimmed V and J ends, which lost 6 bases and 8 bases, there was a span of 25 bases. The chain joins TRBV28 to TRBJ1-1; possibly TRBD1 for D (6 bases). The receptor was derived from a woman aged 60-75 years with acute or convalescent COVID-19. Material: peripheral blood. CDR3 DNA: TGTGCCAGCAGAGGACCGACAGGTTTCTCTCAGGTCGAAGCTTTCTTT. This translates into CASRGPTGFSQVEAFF.